The next 18 T cell receptor beta chains were all read from a single sample in a study of T cells in Graves' hyperthyroidism and ophthalmopathy. RNA transcripts were the template for amplifying TCR beta CDR3 regions. HTBI primers were used for first-round RT-PCR of the TCR CDR3. From the multiplex PCR reads, TCRdb called clonotypes with MiXCR, one entry per CDR3 protein. The sample has 600,000 to 800,000 distinct CDR3 sequences, about a third seen once. Input material: blood. The receptors originated from a woman aged 40 to 50 with Graves' hyperthyroidism.

Only a few counts were recorded for this clonotype. The CDR3: CASSPTFSGTEAFF. Here the CDR3 DNA reads TGTGCCAGCAGTCCCACGTTTAGCGGCACTGAAGCTTTCTTT. This rearrangement joins TRBV28 to TRBJ1-1; D not certain. Germline lookup yields CDR1 MDHEN and CDR2 SYDVKM. The V and J ends lost 5 bases and 4 bases respectively, with 14 bases between them. CDR3 length: 14 amino acids.

The rearrangement uses TRBV7-8 and TRBJ2-7; 8 bases match TRBD1. Near its end, the DNA agrees better with TRBJ2-1, so the J call may be wrong. The germline CDR1 and CDR2 sequences are SGHVS and FQNEAQ. The CDR3 covers 15 residues. The CDR3 loop is CASSLQQGGYNEQFF. DNA of the CDR3: TGTGCCAGCAGCTTACAACAGGGGGGTTACAATGAGCAGTTCTTC.

This chain links TRBV6-5 with TRBJ1-5, with 7 nucleotides matching TRBD1. The CDR3 has 15 residues. Germline-derived CDR1 and CDR2 are MNHEY and SVGAGI. The J segment lost 5 bases and the V segment lost 6 bases, leaving 10 bases of the junction unmatched. The CDR3 DNA sequence: TGTGCCAGCAGATCGGGACAGACCTCCTATCAGCCCCAGCATTTT. Its protein is CASRSGQTSYQPQHF.

The V gene is TRBV12-3 or TRBV12-4, the J gene TRBJ2-3; D not resolved. Trimming cost V 0 bases and J 4 bases, with 11 bases left between them. The CDR3 is 15 residues long. The CDR3 sequence is CASSLAYAFSDTQYF. The CDR3 DNA reads TGTGCCAGCAGTTTAGCCTATGCTTTTTCAGATACGCAGTATTTT.

CDR3 nucleotides: TGTGCCAGCAGCCCACTTGGGGGGGGCGTGGGAGGGACATCCTACGAGCAGTACTTC. Translation: CASSPLGGGVGGTSYEQYF. This chain connects TRBV7-9 to TRBJ2-7; a possible D gene is TRBD2 (7 bases). V lost 5 bases, J lost 1 base, and 27 bases lay in between. Germline V CDR1 and CDR2: SEHNR, FQNEAQ (reference sequence). This CDR3 region has 19 residues.

The table lists this clonotype with many counts. The CDR3 here is CSAIFGGGGQPQHF. As DNA, the CDR3 is TGCAGCGCTATCTTTGGGGGGGGCGGTCAGCCCCAGCATTTT. The genes are TRBV29-1 and TRBJ1-5, with D possibly being TRBD1 (6 bases). The germline V gene encodes CDR1 SQVTM and CDR2 ANQGSEA. Trimming took 7 bases from V and 6 from J, leaving 19 bases between them. The CDR3 is made up of 14 amino acids.

Regarding this clonotype: The junction departs from the called germline gene at one end, perhaps through a read error. The V call is TRBV20-1, the J call TRBJ2-7, with TRBD2 matching over 13 bases. CDR1 is DFQATT, CDR2 SNEGSKA, per germline (reference sequence). This CDR3 spans 13 amino acids. In nucleotides, the CDR3 is TGCAGTGCCCCGGGACTAGCGGGGTACGAGCAGCACTTC. As protein: CSAPGLAGYEQHF.

This clonotype was seen repeatedly, ten times or more. The chain recombines TRBV15 with TRBJ2-2; possibly TRBD1 or TRBD2 for D (5 bases each). Trimming removed 4 bases at V and 6 bases at J, with 12 bases between. This CDR3 has 14 amino acids. CDR1 is LNHNV, CDR2 YYDKDF, per germline (reference sequence). The CDR3 sequence is CATSKEGIAGELFF. In DNA, the CDR3 is TGTGCCACCAGCAAAGAGGGGATCGCCGGGGAGCTGTTTTTT. Complete variable domain (other parts from reference TRBV15 and TRBJ2-2): DAMVIQNPRYQVTQFGKPVTLSCSQTLNHNVMYWYQQKSSQAPKLLFHYYDKDFNNEADTPDNFQSRRPNTSFCFLDIRSPGLGDTAMYLCATSKEGIAGELFFGEGSRLTVL.

This clonotype has at least ten counts. As DNA, the CDR3 is TGTGCCAGCAGCTCTTATCCAGGGTCGAGCACTGAAGCTTTCTTT. This encodes CASSSYPGSSTEAFF. The rearrangement links TRBV7-3 to TRBJ1-1; D may be TRBD1 (5 bases). CDR3 size: 15 residues. Trimming removed 4 bases from V and 4 bases from J, with 16 bases in between. Germline V gene data show CDR1 as SGHTA and CDR2 as FQGTGA. Together with reference TRBV7-3 and TRBJ1-1, the CDR3 gives the full variable domain: GAGVSQTPSNKVTEKGKYVELRCDPISGHTALYWYRQSLGQGPEFLIYFQGTGAADDSGLPNDRFFAVRPEGSVSTLKIQRTERGDSAVYLCASSSYPGSSTEAFFGQGTRLTVV.

This clonotype was seen only a few times. The V call is TRBV11-2, the J call TRBJ1-1; the D is unclear. Germline loops: CDR1 SGHAT, CDR2 FQNNGV. This CDR3 has 14 amino acids. Trimming shortened V by 3 bases and J by 0 bases, and 8 bases separated the two germline ends. The CDR3 sequence is CASSLWAMNTEAFF. The CDR3 DNA follows: TGTGCCAGCAGCTTGTGGGCTATGAACACTGAAGCTTTCTTT.

This clonotype was found once. A much larger clonotype is one base distant, so this may be a read error. The chain has TRBV20-1 and TRBJ1-6, with a tentative D call TRBD1 (6 bases). The CDR3 totals 13 residues. Germline CDR1 and CDR2: DFQATT and SNEGSKA (reference sequence). The chain's CDR3 is CSARITGNSPPHF. In DNA form, the CDR3 reads TGCAGTGCTAGAATAACAGGGAATTCACCCCCCCACTTT.

There are a few counts of this clonotype. This sequence joins TRBV6-5 and TRBJ2-7, with 8 bases fitting TRBD1. CDR1 is MNHEY, CDR2 SVGAGI, per germline. The CDR3 is 13 amino acids. V trimming: 6 bases; J trimming: 6 bases; junction bases outside the gene matches: 7. The CDR3 reads CASSRQGKGEQYF. CDR3 bases: TGTGCCAGCAGCAGACAGGGGAAGGGCGAGCAGTACTTC.

For this clonotype: A much larger clone differs by one base, so this may be a read error. The chain couples TRBV7-9 to TRBJ2-2; 14 nucleotides line up with TRBD2. V gave up 8 bases and J gave up 6 bases; unmatched junction bases: 5. The CDR3 sequence is 15 residues long. Germline CDR1 SEHNR, CDR2 FQNEAQ (reference sequence). The CDR3: CASGGGLAGAGELFF. The CDR3 nucleotides read TGTGCCAGCGGCGGGGGACTAGCGGGAGCCGGGGAGCTGTTTTTT. Filled out from reference TRBV7-9 and TRBJ2-2, the complete variable domain reads DTGVSQNPRHKITKRGQNVTFRCDPISEHNRLYWYRQTLGQGPEFLTYFQNEAQLEKSRLLSDRFSAERPKGSFSTLEIQRTEQGDSAMYLCASGGGLAGAGELFFGEGSRLTVL.

Comments on this clonotype: Germline is not matched at one junction end, which may reflect a read error. The genes are TRBV10-3 and TRBJ1-1; 10 bases map to TRBD1. The germline V gene has CDR1 ENHRY and CDR2 SYGVKD. This CDR3 spans 17 amino acids. The CDR3 here is CASSDSHAGTGVVRAFF. CDR3 nucleotides: TGTGCCAGCAGTGACTCACACGCCGGGACAGGGGTAGTTCGGGCTTTCTTT.

In this sample, this clonotype turned up many times. The chain carries TRBV20-1 and TRBJ1-3; 8 nucleotides match TRBD1. The V gene end was trimmed by 1 base and the J gene end by 4 bases; junction bases not matched to a gene: 9. Germline V gives CDR1 DFQATT, CDR2 SNEGSKA (reference sequence). CDR3 length: 16 residues. CDR3 in DNA: TGCAGTGCTAGAGTTAACAGGGGGAGGAGGGGAAACACCATATATTTT. Amino acids: CSARVNRGRRGNTIYF.

The V gene is TRBV4-1, the J gene TRBJ1-2, with a possible D match to TRBD1 (5 bases). The CDR3 spans 14 residues. Trimming took off 2 bases at V and 2 bases at J, with 9 bases between the two ends. Per the germline V gene, CDR1 is MGHRA and CDR2 is YSYEKL. The CDR3 DNA is TGCGCCAGCAGCCAAAGGGACCTAAACTATGGCTACACCTTC. Its protein is CASSQRDLNYGYTF.

The J gene is TRBJ2-1, the V gene TRBV7-2; D is unresolved. V gave up 5 bases and J gave up 1 base, with 15 bases separating them. The CDR3 is 16 residues long. Looked up from germline, CDR1 is SGHTA and CDR2 is FQGNSA. DNA of the CDR3: TGTGCCAGCAGCCCGCGCCGGGTGGGGTCCTACAATGAGCAGTTCTTC. Its protein product is CASSPRRVGSYNEQFF.

This clonotype was picked up many times. CDR3 nucleotide sequence: TGCAGTGCTAGGACCACGACAGGGGCGGGAACTGAAGCTTTCTTT. It specifies CSARTTTGAGTEAFF. The chain links TRBV20-1 to TRBJ1-1; 8 bases align to TRBD1. Trimming took 3 bases from V and 5 from J; bases not matched to a gene: 11. Germline V gene data show CDR1 as DFQATT and CDR2 as SNEGSKA (reference sequence). The CDR3 runs to 15 residues.